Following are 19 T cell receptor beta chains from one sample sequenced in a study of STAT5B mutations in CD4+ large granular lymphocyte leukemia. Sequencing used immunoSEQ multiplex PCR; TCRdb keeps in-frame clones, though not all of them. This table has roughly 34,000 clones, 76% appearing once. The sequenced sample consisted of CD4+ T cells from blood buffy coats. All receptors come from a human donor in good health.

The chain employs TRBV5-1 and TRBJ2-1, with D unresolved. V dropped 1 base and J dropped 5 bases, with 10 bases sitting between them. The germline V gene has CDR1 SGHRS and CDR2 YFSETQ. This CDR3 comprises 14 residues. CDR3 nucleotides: TGCGCCAGCAGCTTGCAAACACCCAACAATGAGCAGTTCTTC. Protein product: CASSLQTPNNEQFF.

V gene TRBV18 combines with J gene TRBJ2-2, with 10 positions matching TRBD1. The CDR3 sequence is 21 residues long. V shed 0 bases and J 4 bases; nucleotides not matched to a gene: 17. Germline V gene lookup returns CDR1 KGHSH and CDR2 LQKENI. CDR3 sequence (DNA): TGTGCCAGCTCACCACCGAACAGTCAGCGGGACAGGGGTTTGGGCACCGGGGAGCTGTTTTTT. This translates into CASSPPNSQRDRGLGTGELFF.

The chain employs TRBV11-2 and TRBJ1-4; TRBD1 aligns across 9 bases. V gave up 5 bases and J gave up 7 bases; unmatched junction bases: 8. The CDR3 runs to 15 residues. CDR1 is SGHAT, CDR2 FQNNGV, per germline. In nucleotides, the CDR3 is TGTGCCAGCAGCCGAAGGGGACAGGGCGGTGAAAAACTGTTTTTT. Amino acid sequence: CASSRRGQGGEKLFF.

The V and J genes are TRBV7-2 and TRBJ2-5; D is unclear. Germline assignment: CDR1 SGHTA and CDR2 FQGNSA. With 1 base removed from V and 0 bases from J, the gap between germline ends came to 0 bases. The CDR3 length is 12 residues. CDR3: CASSLDQETQYF. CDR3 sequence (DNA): TGTGCCAGCAGCTTAGACCAAGAGACCCAGTACTTC.

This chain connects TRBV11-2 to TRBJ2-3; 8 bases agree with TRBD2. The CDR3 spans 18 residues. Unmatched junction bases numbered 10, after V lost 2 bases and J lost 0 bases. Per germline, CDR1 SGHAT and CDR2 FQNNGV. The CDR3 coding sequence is TGTGCCAGCAGCTTATTAGGCCTAGCGGGTACTAGCACAGATACGCAGTATTTT. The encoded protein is CASSLLGLAGTSTDTQYF. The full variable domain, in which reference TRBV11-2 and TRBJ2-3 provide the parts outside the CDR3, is EAGVAQSPRYKIIEKRQSVAFWCNPISGHATLYWYQQILGQGPKLLIQFQNNGVVDDSQLPKDRFSAERLKGVDSTLKIQPAKLEDSAVYLCASSLLGLAGTSTDTQYFGPGTRLTVL.

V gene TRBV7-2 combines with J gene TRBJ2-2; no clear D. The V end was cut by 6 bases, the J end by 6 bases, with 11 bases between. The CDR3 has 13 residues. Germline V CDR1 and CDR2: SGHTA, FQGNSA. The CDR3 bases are TGTGCCAGCAGGCCCTTGGGCGCCGGGGAGCTGTTTTTT. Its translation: CASRPLGAGELFF.

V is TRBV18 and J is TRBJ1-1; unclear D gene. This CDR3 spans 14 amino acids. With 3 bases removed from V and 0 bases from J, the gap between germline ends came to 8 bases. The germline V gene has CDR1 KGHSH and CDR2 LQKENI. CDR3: CASSPGRMNTEAFF. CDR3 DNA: TGTGCCAGCTCACCCGGACGGATGAACACTGAAGCTTTCTTT.

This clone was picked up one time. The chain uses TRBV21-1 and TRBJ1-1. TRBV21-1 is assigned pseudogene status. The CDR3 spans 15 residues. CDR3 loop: CASSRGGLMNTEAFF. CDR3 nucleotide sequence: TGTGCCAGCAGCAGGGGGGGGCTGATGAACACTGAAGCTTTCTTT.

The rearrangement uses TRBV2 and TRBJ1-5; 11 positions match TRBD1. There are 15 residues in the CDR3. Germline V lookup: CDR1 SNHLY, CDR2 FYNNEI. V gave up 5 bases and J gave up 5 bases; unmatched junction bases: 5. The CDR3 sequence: CASSRDRGGDQPQHF. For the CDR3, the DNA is TGTGCCAGCAGTCGGGACAGGGGGGGGGATCAGCCCCAGCATTTT.

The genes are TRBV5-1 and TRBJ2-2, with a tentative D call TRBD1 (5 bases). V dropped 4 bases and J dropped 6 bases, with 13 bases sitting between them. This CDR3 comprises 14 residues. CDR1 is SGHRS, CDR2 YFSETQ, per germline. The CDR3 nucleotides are TGCGCCAGCAGCATAATACAGGTGGCCGGGGAGCTGTTTTTT. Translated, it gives CASSIIQVAGELFF.

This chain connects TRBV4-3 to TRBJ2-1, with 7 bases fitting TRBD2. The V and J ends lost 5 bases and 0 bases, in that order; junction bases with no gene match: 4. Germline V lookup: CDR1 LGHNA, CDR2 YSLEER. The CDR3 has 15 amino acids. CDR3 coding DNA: TGCGCCAGCAGCAGGCGGGAGAGCTCCTACAATGAGCAGTTCTTC. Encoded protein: CASSRRESSYNEQFF.

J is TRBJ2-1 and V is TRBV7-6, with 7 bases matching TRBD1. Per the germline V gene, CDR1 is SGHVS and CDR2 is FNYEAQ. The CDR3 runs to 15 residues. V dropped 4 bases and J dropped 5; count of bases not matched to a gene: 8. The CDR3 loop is CASSSTPGGHNEQFF. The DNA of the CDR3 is TGTGCCAGCAGCTCGACCCCAGGGGGTCACAATGAGCAGTTCTTC.

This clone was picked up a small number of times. CDR3 in DNA: TGTGCCAGCAGTGAATCAGGGACTGGGGCTGAAGCTTTCTTT. Protein sequence: CASSESGTGAEAFF. V usage is TRBV2 and J usage is TRBJ1-1, with D possibly being TRBD1 (5 bases). Germline lookup yields CDR1 SNHLY and CDR2 FYNNEI. CDR3 length equals 14 residues. V was pared by 2 bases and J by 6 bases, with 13 bases between.

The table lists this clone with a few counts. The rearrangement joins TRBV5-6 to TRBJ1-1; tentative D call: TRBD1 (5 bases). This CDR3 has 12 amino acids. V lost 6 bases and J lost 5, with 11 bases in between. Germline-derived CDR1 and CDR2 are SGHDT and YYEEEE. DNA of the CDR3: TGTGCCAGCACCGGGGGACGGACTGAAGCTTTCTTT. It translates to CASTGGRTEAFF.

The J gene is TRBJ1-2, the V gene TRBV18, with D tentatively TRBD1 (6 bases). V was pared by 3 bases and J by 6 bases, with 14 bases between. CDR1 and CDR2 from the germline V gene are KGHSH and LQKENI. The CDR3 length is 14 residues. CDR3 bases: TGTGCCAGCTCACCCGGGACACAGGGTAATGGCTACACCTTC. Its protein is CASSPGTQGNGYTF. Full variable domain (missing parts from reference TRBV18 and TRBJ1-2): NAGVMQNPRHLVRRRGQEARLRCSPMKGHSHVYWYRQLPEEGLKFMVYLQKENIIDESGMPKERFSAEFPKEGPSILRIQQVVRGDSAAYFCASSPGTQGNGYTFGSGTRLTVV.

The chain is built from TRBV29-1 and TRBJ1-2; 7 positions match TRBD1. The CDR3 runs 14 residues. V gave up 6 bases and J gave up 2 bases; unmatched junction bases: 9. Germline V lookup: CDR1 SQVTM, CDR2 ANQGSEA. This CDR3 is CSVRAGGTNYGYTF. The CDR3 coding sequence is TGCAGCGTCCGAGCAGGGGGGACCAACTATGGCTACACCTTC.

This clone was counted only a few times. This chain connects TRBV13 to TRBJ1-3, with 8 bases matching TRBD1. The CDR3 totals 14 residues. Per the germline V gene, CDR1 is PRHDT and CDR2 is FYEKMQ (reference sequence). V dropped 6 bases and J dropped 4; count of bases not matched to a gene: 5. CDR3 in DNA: TGTGCCAGCAGTGCAGGGGGCACGGGAAACACCATATATTTT. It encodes CASSAGGTGNTIYF.

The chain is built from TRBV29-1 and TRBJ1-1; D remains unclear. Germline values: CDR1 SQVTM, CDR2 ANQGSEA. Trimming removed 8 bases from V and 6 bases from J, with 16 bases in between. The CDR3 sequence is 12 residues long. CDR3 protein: CSHVGVRPEAFF. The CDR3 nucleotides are TGCAGCCATGTCGGGGTTCGGCCTGAAGCTTTCTTT.

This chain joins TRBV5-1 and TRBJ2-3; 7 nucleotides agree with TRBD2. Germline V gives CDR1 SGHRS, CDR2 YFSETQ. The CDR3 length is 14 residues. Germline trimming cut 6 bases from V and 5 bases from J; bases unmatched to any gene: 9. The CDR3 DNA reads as TGCGCCAGCATTGGCGGGAGCTCGGGAGATACGCAGTATTTT. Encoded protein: CASIGGSSGDTQYF.